The 27 T cell receptor beta chains below were found in one sample sequenced in a study of response to subunit inactivated influenza vaccine. TCRdb re-derived calls from the RT-PCR reads in MiXCR, one entry per CDR3 protein. Found here are around 190,000 distinct CDR3 sequences, about an eighth of them singletons; the top ten hold about 25%. The specimen comprised CD8+ T cells sorted from PBMCs, sampled 5 days after vaccination. The receptors stem from a middle-aged man who received an inactivated influenza vaccine.

At least ten counts were recorded for this clonotype. CDR3 loop: CASSYGPTGELFF. The CDR3 coding sequence is TGTGCCAGCAGTTACGGGCCAACCGGGGAGCTGTTTTTT. The chain links TRBV6-6 to TRBJ2-2; D gene ambiguous. V was clipped by 2 bases and J by 5 bases, with 6 bases between them. The CDR3 has 13 residues. The germline V gene encodes CDR1 MNHNY and CDR2 SVGAGI (reference sequence).

The chain employs TRBV7-9 and TRBJ2-3; 11 bases match TRBD2. Germline V gene data show CDR1 as SEHNR and CDR2 as FQNEAQ (reference sequence). V trimming: 5 bases; J trimming: 4 bases; junction bases outside the gene matches: 5. There are 15 residues in the CDR3. This CDR3 reads CASSPEGLAADTQYF. The CDR3 bases are TGTGCCAGCAGCCCAGAGGGACTAGCGGCAGATACGCAGTATTTT.

About this clonotype itself: Just one base apart from a much larger clone, this may be a read error. J is TRBJ1-5 and V is TRBV5-1; D not certain. Germline V gene sequence: CDR1 SGHRS, CDR2 YFSETQ. There are 11 residues in the CDR3. The CDR3 reads CPSSPYQPQHF. CDR3 nucleotides: TGCCCCAGCAGCCCGTATCAGCCCCAGCATTTT.

This clonotype has more than one count but fewer than ten. V gene TRBV5-5 combines with J gene TRBJ2-1; D remains unclear. Germline CDR1 SGHKS, CDR2 YYEKEE (reference sequence). V lost 0 bases and J lost 8, with 9 bases in between. The CDR3 consists of 13 residues. The CDR3: CASSLDYLYEQFF. Written as DNA, the CDR3 is TGTGCCAGCAGCTTGGACTACCTATATGAGCAGTTCTTC.

The chain combines TRBV29-1 with TRBJ2-7; a possible D gene is TRBD1 (6 bases). Germline V gene sequence: CDR1 SQVTM, CDR2 ANQGSEA. The ends were cut back, 2 bases at V and 4 bases at J, with 18 bases in the middle. The CDR3 is made up of 15 amino acids. The CDR3, as DNA: TGCAGCGTTGAACTTTTTGCGGACAGTGGGTACGAGCAGTACTTC. Translated, it gives CSVELFADSGYEQYF.

V is TRBV7-9 and J is TRBJ2-1, with TRBD2 matching 9 bases. The CDR3 runs to 16 residues. Germline trimming cut 7 bases from V and 4 bases from J; bases unmatched to any gene: 11. Germline V gives CDR1 SEHNR, CDR2 FQNEAQ (reference sequence). CDR3 amino acids: CASNYIAGDPYNEQFF. The CDR3 DNA reads TGTGCCAGCAACTACATAGCGGGGGACCCTTACAATGAGCAGTTCTTC.

This rearrangement joins TRBV14 to TRBJ2-2; 9 positions match TRBD1. The V gene end was trimmed by 1 base and the J gene end by 5 bases; junction bases not matched to a gene: 8. CDR1 SGHDN and CDR2 FVKESK come from the germline V gene. This CDR3 region has 17 residues. The CDR3 DNA is TGTGCCAGCAGCCAAGTTAGATCCGGGACAGGGACCGGGGAGCTGTTTTTT. Its translation: CASSQVRSGTGTGELFF.

This clonotype was observed a few times. The V and J genes are TRBV27 and TRBJ1-2, with unresolved D. Trimming shortened V by 5 bases and J by 5 bases, and 9 bases separated the two germline ends. CDR1 MNHEY and CDR2 SMNVEV come from the germline V gene (reference sequence). The CDR3 runs 12 residues. CDR3 DNA sequence: TGTGCCAGCAGTAATATAGGGTATGGCTACACCTTC. As protein: CASSNIGYGYTF.

This clonotype was found a few times. This chain links TRBV7-6 with TRBJ1-1; D ambiguous. The CDR3 covers 13 residues. Trimming left V 5 bases short and J 0 bases short, with 7 bases between. Germline loops: CDR1 SGHVS, CDR2 FNYEAQ. DNA for the CDR3: TGTGCCAGCAGCAAAACAGTGAACACTGAAGCTTTCTTT. The encoded protein is CASSKTVNTEAFF.

This clonotype was seen a handful of times. V is TRBV6-5 and J is TRBJ2-7; 9 bases map to TRBD2. The CDR3 is 14 amino acids. Per germline, CDR1 MNHEY and CDR2 SVGAGI. V was pared by 8 bases and J by 3 bases, with 8 bases of the junction left unmatched. Written as DNA, the CDR3 is TGTGCCAGCGTTGTGCGGGAGGGGCACTACGAGCAGTACTTC. Amino acids: CASVVREGHYEQYF.

A few counts support this clonotype. The rearrangement links TRBV20-1 to TRBJ2-7, with TRBD2 matching 7 bases. CDR1 and CDR2 from the germline V gene are DFQATT and SNEGSKA (reference sequence). V lost 7 bases to trimming and J lost 3 bases; unmatched junction nucleotides: 12. This CDR3 is built from 14 residues. The CDR3 DNA sequence: TGCAGTGTAAGCCAGCGGGACGGTTACTACGAGCAGTACTTC. This sequence encodes CSVSQRDGYYEQYF.

The J gene is TRBJ2-1, the V gene TRBV27; D is perhaps TRBD2 (6 bases). Between the trimmed V and J ends, which lost 1 base and 3 bases, there was a span of 13 bases. The CDR3 has 16 residues. CDR1 and CDR2 from the germline V gene are MNHEY and SMNVEV (reference sequence). The CDR3 is CASSLLTSIFYNEQFF. The CDR3 DNA follows: TGTGCCAGCAGTTTATTAACTAGCATATTCTACAATGAGCAGTTCTTC.

In this sample, this clonotype turned up a few times. The chain combines TRBV20-1 with TRBJ1-1; maybe TRBD1 (6 bases). The CDR3 is 15 amino acids. V dropped 0 bases and J dropped 7 bases, with 18 bases sitting between them. Per germline, CDR1 DFQATT and CDR2 SNEGSKA (reference sequence). CDR3 nucleotides: TGCAGTGCTAGAGAACTGAGGGGGGTTCGTGGTGAAGCTTTCTTT. Translation: CSARELRGVRGEAFF.

This clonotype was counted ten times or more. CDR3 coding DNA: TGTGCCAGCAGCAAGGGACTAGCGGGAGGCTTGAATGAGCAGTTCTTC. As protein: CASSKGLAGGLNEQFF. This rearrangement joins TRBV6-1 to TRBJ2-1, with 15 bases that match TRBD2. The V gene end was trimmed by 6 bases and the J gene end by 7 bases; junction bases not matched to a gene: 7. CDR3 size: 16 residues. Germline CDR1 is MNHNS and CDR2 is SASEGT.

J is TRBJ2-7 and V is TRBV5-2; the table's D gene call, TRBD2, was not cross checked with the DNA. TRBV5-2 is a known pseudogene. The CDR3 loop spans 14 amino acids. The chain's CDR3 is CAIGPGLLCYEQYF. The CDR3 DNA reads as TGTGCCATCGGCCCCGGGCTACTCTGCTACGAGCAGTACTTC.

CDR3 coding DNA: TGTGCCAGCAGCTTGAAAGACAGGGAGCTACTAGGAGCTTTCTTT. It encodes CASSLKDRELLGAFF. The chain is built from TRBV5-5 and TRBJ1-1, with TRBD1 identical over 7 bases. The trim removed 1 base at V and 10 bases at J, leaving 13 bases unmatched. Per germline, CDR1 SGHKS and CDR2 YYEKEE (reference sequence). The CDR3 runs 15 residues.

This clonotype was seen a handful of times. The chain combines TRBV10-2 with TRBJ2-1; D might be TRBD1 (5 bases). The CDR3 is 14 amino acids. Germline CDR1 and CDR2: WSHSY and SAAADI. Trimming took off 4 bases at V and 1 base at J, with 8 bases between the two ends. In DNA form, the CDR3 reads TGCGCCAGCAGTGCAGGGTCTTCCTACAATGAGCAGTTCTTC. Amino acid sequence: CASSAGSSYNEQFF.

This clonotype was seen more than once but under ten times. J is TRBJ2-5 and V is TRBV15; 11 bases line up with TRBD1. Germline V CDR1 and CDR2: LNHNV, YYDKDF (reference sequence). The CDR3 length is 15 residues. The V and J ends lost 5 bases and 5 bases, in that order; junction bases with no gene match: 7. The CDR3 DNA sequence: TGTGCCACCAGCGGGACAGGGGGAGAGGGGGAGACCCAGTACTTC. It is translated as CATSGTGGEGETQYF.

The rearrangement uses TRBV28 and TRBJ2-4; no clear D. CDR1 is MDHEN, CDR2 SYDVKM, per germline. This CDR3 is built from 14 residues. Trimming cost V 5 bases and J 6 bases, with 14 bases left between them. The CDR3 protein is CASSPMIPRNIQYF. For the CDR3, the DNA is TGTGCCAGCAGTCCCATGATCCCAAGAAACATTCAGTACTTC.

This clonotype appeared a few times. The J gene is TRBJ2-5, the V gene TRBV4-1, with TRBD2 identical over 8 bases. Germline trimming cut 4 bases from V and 1 base from J; bases unmatched to any gene: 8. The CDR3 has 16 amino acids. CDR1 and CDR2 (germline): MGHRA, YSYEKL. CDR3 amino acids: CASSLTGLGFQETQYF. The DNA for the CDR3 is TGCGCCAGCAGCCTCACGGGACTAGGCTTCCAAGAGACCCAGTACTTC.

This clonotype appeared many times. This chain joins TRBV12-3 or TRBV12-4 and TRBJ2-5; D perhaps matches TRBD1 (6 bases). The V gene lost 1 base and the J gene lost 2 bases, with 17 bases spanning the gap. The length of the CDR3 is 17 residues. The CDR3 spells CASSLDAPGDKQETQYF. The DNA for the CDR3 is TGTGCCAGCAGTTTAGATGCCCCCGGGGACAAACAAGAGACCCAGTACTTC.

This clonotype was picked up a small number of times. The chain couples TRBV7-8 to TRBJ2-7, with 7 bases aligning to TRBD1. Trimming removed 5 bases from V and 0 bases from J; junction bases left unmatched: 10. Germline-derived CDR1 and CDR2 are SGHVS and FQNEAQ. The CDR3 contains 16 residues. The CDR3 spells CASSQISGGASYEQYF. In nucleotides, the CDR3 is TGTGCCAGCAGCCAAATTTCAGGGGGAGCCTCCTACGAGCAGTACTTC.

The chain has TRBV9 and TRBJ2-7; D ambiguous. There are 15 residues in the CDR3. Germline loops: CDR1 SGDLS, CDR2 YYNGEE. Trimming removed 1 base at V and 0 bases at J, with 11 bases between. CDR3 sequence reads: CASSVSQSLSYEQYF. CDR3 coding DNA: TGTGCCAGCAGCGTATCTCAGAGTCTCTCCTACGAGCAGTACTTC.

A few counts support this clonotype. This rearrangement joins TRBV7-4 to TRBJ1-2; 7 bases are shared with TRBD1. Germline V gene data show CDR1 as SGHVT and CDR2 as SQSDAQ. The J segment lost 7 bases and the V segment lost 5 bases, leaving 10 bases of the junction unmatched. CDR3 length: 14 amino acids. The CDR3 DNA sequence: TGTGCCAGCAGCCGAAAAGGACAGGCAGGTGGCTACACCTTC. It specifies CASSRKGQAGGYTF. Together with reference TRBV7-4 and TRBJ1-2, the CDR3 gives the full variable domain: GAGVSQSPRYKVAKRGRDVALRCDSISGHVTLYWYRQTLGQGSEVLTYSQSDAQRDKSGRPSGRFSAERPERSVSTLKIQRTEQGDSAVYLCASSRKGQAGGYTFGSGTRLTVV.

This clonotype was detected only a few times. The genes are TRBV7-9 and TRBJ2-1; D is possibly TRBD2 (6 bases). Germline-derived CDR1 and CDR2 are SEHNR and FQNEAQ (reference sequence). The CDR3 totals 16 residues. V dropped 5 bases and J dropped 6 bases, with 20 bases sitting between them. This CDR3 is CASSHRDWIKSNEQFF. CDR3 in DNA: TGTGCCAGCAGCCACCGGGACTGGATAAAAAGCAATGAGCAGTTCTTC. Full variable domain (missing parts from reference TRBV7-9 and TRBJ2-1): DTGVSQNPRHKITKRGQNVTFRCDPISEHNRLYWYRQTLGQGPEFLTYFQNEAQLEKSRLLSDRFSAERPKGSFSTLEIQRTEQGDSAMYLCASSHRDWIKSNEQFFGPGTRLTVL.

This clonotype was seen more than once but under ten times. This rearrangement joins TRBV15 to TRBJ2-1; D may be TRBD1 (6 bases). V dropped 5 bases and J dropped 7 bases, with 15 bases sitting between them. The CDR3 covers 14 residues. The germline V gene has CDR1 LNHNV and CDR2 YYDKDF (reference sequence). The CDR3 region has the DNA TGTGCCACCAGCCGGGGACACAGGGAAAATGAGCAGTTCTTC. This translates into CATSRGHRENEQFF.

In its sample, this clonotype was seen a few times. This chain connects TRBV10-2 to TRBJ2-7; tentatively, D is TRBD1 (6 bases). In germline, CDR1 is WSHSY, CDR2 SAAADI. This CDR3 has 15 residues. The V end lost 2 bases, the J end lost 3 bases, and 14 bases lay between the germline ends. CDR3 sequence (DNA): TGCGCCAGCAGTGAGGGACAGCCGACTTACTACGAGCAGTACTTC. It is translated as CASSEGQPTYYEQYF.